These 29 T cell receptor beta chains were all obtained from the same sample, sequenced in a study of T cell repertoires in cytomegalovirus infection. One entry per CDR3 protein results from TCRdb running MiXCR on the reads. The sample contains approximately 990,000 distinct CDR3 sequences, 30% to 40% of which appear only once. Antigens of these TCRs are unknown. Sequenced here: cultured CD8+ T cells from PBMCs, sampled from culture after CMV antigen stimulation. Receptors were obtained from a human donor in good health (CMV status not recorded). Some clones in this sample may be carry-over from other donors' samples.

The table lists this clonotype with a few counts. The genes are TRBV7-6 and TRBJ2-5, with D unresolved. This CDR3 has 14 amino acids. The V end lost 1 base, the J end lost 4 bases, and 10 bases lay between the germline ends. Germline V gives CDR1 SGHVS, CDR2 FNYEAQ. The CDR3 reads CASSLGGFGETQYF. The CDR3 DNA is TGTGCCAGCAGCTTAGGGGGTTTCGGAGAGACCCAGTACTTC.

The rearrangement links TRBV27 to TRBJ2-7, with TRBD2 as a possible D gene (5 bases). The CDR3 length is 18 residues. V was clipped by 4 bases and J by 4 bases, with 26 bases between them. Looked up from germline, CDR1 is MNHEY and CDR2 is SMNVEV (reference sequence). CDR3 region: CASSSGLRSTPWGYEQYF. In DNA form, the CDR3 reads TGTGCCAGCAGTTCGGGGTTGAGGAGTACTCCCTGGGGTTACGAGCAGTACTTC.

The V and J genes are TRBV12-3 or TRBV12-4 and TRBJ2-1; no clear D gene. Trimming pared 3 bases from V and 9 bases from J, leaving 15 bases between. This CDR3 contains 14 residues. CDR3 amino acids: CASSFGSASGEQFF. The CDR3 bases are TGTGCCAGCAGTTTTGGCAGCGCATCGGGTGAGCAGTTCTTC.

This clonotype was picked up a small number of times. V is TRBV20-1 and J is TRBJ2-7; 11 bases match TRBD1. Germline V gives CDR1 DFQATT, CDR2 SNEGSKA (reference sequence). The CDR3 is made up of 18 amino acids. V lost 2 bases, J lost 0 bases, and 12 bases stayed unmatched. The CDR3 spells CSARPGTGGTASSYEQYV. In DNA, the CDR3 is TGCAGTGCTAGACCCGGGACAGGGGGAACCGCCAGCTCCTACGAGCAGTACGTC.

This chain joins TRBV10-3 and TRBJ2-7, with 8 bases fitting TRBD1. Trimming at V came to 3 bases and at J to 7 bases, leaving 17 bases not matched to a gene. This CDR3 is built from 17 residues. Germline assignment: CDR1 ENHRY and CDR2 SYGVKD. The CDR3 sequence is CAISDSVADRGVFEQYF. The CDR3 DNA reads TGTGCCATCAGTGATTCAGTAGCCGACAGGGGAGTATTTGAGCAGTACTTC.

This clonotype has more than one count but fewer than ten. V gene TRBV6-6 combines with J gene TRBJ1-2; 9 bases are shared with TRBD1. V lost 2 bases to trimming and J lost 8 bases; unmatched junction nucleotides: 6. This CDR3 has 14 residues. Germline V CDR1 and CDR2: MNHNY, SVGAGI (reference sequence). For the CDR3, the DNA is TGTGCCAGCAGTTACCCCGACAGGGGGTCCGGCTACACCTTC. Translation gives CASSYPDRGSGYTF.

The gene calls are TRBV12-5 and TRBJ2-1; no clear D. Trimming left V 1 base short and J 2 bases short, with 12 bases between. The CDR3 consists of 16 residues. The germline CDR1 and CDR2 sequences are LGHNT and FRNRAP. This CDR3 reads CASGLARARTYNEQFF. The CDR3 DNA sequence: TGTGCTAGTGGTTTGGCACGGGCCAGGACCTACAATGAGCAGTTCTTC.

The V and J genes are TRBV2 and TRBJ2-5; D is undetermined. This CDR3 region has 15 residues. The germline CDR1 and CDR2 sequences are SNHLY and FYNNEI. V was trimmed by 3 bases and J by 3 bases, leaving 14 bases between them. The CDR3 region has the DNA TGTGCCAGCAGTGAGGCAGGCCCTCCTAAAGAGACCCAGTACTTC. Its translation is CASSEAGPPKETQYF.

Of note for this clonotype: An end of the junction does not agree with germline; a read error may underlie this. The chain combines TRBV12-5 with TRBJ2-2; D is possibly TRBD2 (5 bases). The CDR3 is 16 residues long. Germline CDR1 is LGHNT and CDR2 is FRNRAP. The CDR3 spells CTSGFSVGKNTGELFF. CDR3 bases: TGTACTAGTGGTTTCTCTGTGGGCAAGAACACCGGGGAGCTGTTTTTT.

The chain recombines TRBV7-6 with TRBJ2-5; 7 bases match TRBD2. Germline V gives CDR1 SGHVS, CDR2 FNYEAQ. The V gene end was trimmed by 3 bases and the J gene end by 5 bases; junction bases not matched to a gene: 15. The CDR3 runs to 17 residues. For the CDR3, the DNA is TGTGCCAGCAGCTTGACCCTAAGCGGGGTCCAATCTGAGACCCAGTACTTC. Its translation is CASSLTLSGVQSETQYF.

This sequence joins TRBV29-1 and TRBJ2-7; D uncertain. Germline CDR1 and CDR2: SQVTM and ANQGSEA. Deletions cut 6 bases from V and 3 bases from J, with 12 bases between. The CDR3 runs 12 residues. The CDR3 reads CSVADGDYEQYV. The CDR3 DNA is TGCAGCGTGGCGGACGGTGACTACGAGCAGTACGTC.

The chain is built from TRBV11-2 and TRBJ2-1, with 7 positions matching TRBD1. The CDR3 loop spans 15 amino acids. V was clipped by 4 bases and J by 4 bases; unmatched bases: 7. Germline loops: CDR1 SGHAT, CDR2 FQNNGV. The CDR3: CASSWTGTEYNEQFF. The CDR3 nucleotides are TGTGCCAGCAGCTGGACCGGGACAGAATACAATGAGCAGTTCTTC.

The J gene is TRBJ2-1, the V gene TRBV7-9; tentatively, D is TRBD1 or TRBD2 (5 bases each). V lost 5 bases and J 4 bases, leaving 12 bases between the germline ends. The CDR3 covers 14 residues. Germline V gene data show CDR1 as SEHNR and CDR2 as FQNEAQ (reference sequence). CDR3 in amino acids: CASSAAWGYNEQFF. The DNA of the CDR3 is TGTGCCAGCAGCGCCGCGTGGGGGTACAATGAGCAGTTCTTC.

This rearrangement joins TRBV18 to TRBJ2-5; D ambiguous. Between the trimmed V and J ends, which lost 0 bases and 5 bases, there was a span of 4 bases. Germline-derived CDR1 and CDR2 are KGHSH and LQKENI. The CDR3 is 12 amino acids. As DNA, the CDR3 is TGTGCCAGCTCACCACCCGACGAGACCCAGTACTTC. Translated: CASSPPDETQYF.

This clonotype was recorded once. The rearrangement uses TRBV13 and TRBJ2-7, with D unclear. Germline CDR1 is PRHDT and CDR2 is FYEKMQ (reference sequence). The CDR3 extends over 15 amino acids. Deletions cut 4 bases from V and 3 bases from J, with 16 bases between. The CDR3 here is CASSSMRGPVYEQYF. The DNA for the CDR3 is TGTGCCAGCAGCTCCATGAGAGGCCCGGTCTACGAGCAGTACTTC. Filled out from reference TRBV13 and TRBJ2-7, the complete variable domain reads AAGVIQSPRHLIKEKRETATLKCYPIPRHDTVYWYQQGPGQDPQFLISFYEKMQSDKGSIPDRFSAQQFSDYHSELNMSSLELGDSALYFCASSSMRGPVYEQYFGPGTRLTVT.

The chain employs TRBV4-1 and TRBJ1-2; unclear D gene. Germline CDR1 MGHRA, CDR2 YSYEKL. Deletions cut 1 base from V and 2 bases from J, with 8 bases between. The CDR3 extends over 14 amino acids. CDR3 nucleotide sequence: TGCGCCAGCAGCCAAGTGGAGGACAACTATGGCTACACCTTC. The encoded protein is CASSQVEDNYGYTF.

This clonotype has a count of ten or more. The chain carries TRBV18 and TRBJ1-3; D gene ambiguous. Trimming pared 3 bases from V and 1 base from J, leaving 4 bases between. Germline CDR1 is KGHSH and CDR2 is LQKENI. This CDR3 is built from 13 residues. CDR3: CASSPPSGNTIYF. The CDR3 DNA follows: TGTGCCAGCTCACCCCCGTCTGGAAACACCATATATTTT.

In its sample, this clonotype was seen many times. This rearrangement joins TRBV7-9 to TRBJ2-1; 15 bases align to TRBD2. The V and J ends lost 6 bases and 5 bases, in that order; junction bases with no gene match: 8. The CDR3 spans 17 residues. Germline V gives CDR1 SEHNR, CDR2 FQNEAQ (reference sequence). The DNA of the CDR3 is TGTGCCAGCAGGACCGGGACTAGCGGGGGGATAGACAATGAGCAGTTCTTC. It encodes CASRTGTSGGIDNEQFF.

The gene calls are TRBV7-9 and TRBJ1-1; D unclear. This CDR3 is 10 amino acids long. With 4 bases removed from V and 8 bases from J, the gap between germline ends came to 5 bases. Germline V lookup: CDR1 SEHNR, CDR2 FQNEAQ (reference sequence). In nucleotides, the CDR3 is TGTGCCAGCAGCTACTGGGAAGCTTTCTTT. It yields the protein CASSYWEAFF.

The rearrangement joins TRBV12-3 or TRBV12-4 to TRBJ2-5; maybe TRBD2 (6 bases). V lost 5 bases and J 5 bases, leaving 15 bases between the germline ends. There are 14 residues in the CDR3. This CDR3 is CASSASGEEETQYF. The CDR3 DNA sequence: TGTGCCAGCAGTGCCTCCGGGGAGGAGGAGACCCAGTACTTC.

This clonotype was recorded a few times. The CDR3 sequence is CASPKAAGLSTDTQYF. The CDR3 DNA sequence: TGTGCCAGCCCCAAGGCGGCGGGGCTTAGCACAGATACGCAGTATTTT. The rearrangement joins TRBV2 to TRBJ2-3; TRBD2 is a possible D gene (6 bases). The germline V gene has CDR1 SNHLY and CDR2 FYNNEI. CDR3 length equals 16 residues. Trimming pared 8 bases from V and 0 bases from J, leaving 18 bases between.

This clonotype was found a few times. The V gene is TRBV6-2 or TRBV6-3, the J gene TRBJ1-2, with 8 bases lining up with TRBD1. V lost 9 bases to trimming and J lost 6 bases; unmatched junction nucleotides: 3. Germline CDR1 reads MNHEY; CDR2 reads SVGEGT. The CDR3 is 11 amino acids. The CDR3 DNA reads TGTGCCAGTCGGACAGGGCATGGCTACACCTTC. Protein sequence: CASRTGHGYTF.

This chain connects TRBV29-1 to TRBJ2-3; D is undetermined. There are 12 residues in the CDR3. Trimming removed 3 bases at V and 1 base at J, with 5 bases between. The germline V gene encodes CDR1 SQVTM and CDR2 ANQGSEA. In nucleotides, the CDR3 is TGCAGCGTTGAGGGCCGCACAGATACGCAGTATTTT. It codes for CSVEGRTDTQYF.

As to this clonotype: This may come from a read error, since a much larger clone is one base off. V is TRBV7-2 and J is TRBJ1-2; maybe TRBD1 (5 bases). CDR3 length equals 15 residues. Looked up from germline, CDR1 is SGHTA and CDR2 is FQGNSA. The CDR3 coding sequence is TGTTCCAGCAGCTTCCAGAGGGGCCCTAACTATGGCTACACCTTC. Its translation is CSSSFQRGPNYGYTF.

This clonotype came up a few times. DNA of the CDR3: TGTGCCAGAAACTACATTGACGCAGGAGAGACCCAGTACTTC. Residues: CARNYIDAGETQYF. This chain joins TRBV2 and TRBJ2-5; no reliable D call. CDR1 is SNHLY, CDR2 FYNNEI, per germline. The length of the CDR3 is 14 residues. With 9 bases removed from V and 4 bases from J, the gap between germline ends came to 18 bases.

This chain links TRBV10-3 with TRBJ2-3; the match to TRBD1 covers 8 bases. The junction had 11 bases not matched to a gene; V was cut back by 3 bases and J by 3 bases. The germline V gene has CDR1 ENHRY and CDR2 SYGVKD. The CDR3 contains 17 residues. CDR3 amino acids: CAISERGQGKMTDTQYF. The CDR3 DNA follows: TGTGCCATCAGTGAACGCGGACAGGGCAAAATGACAGATACGCAGTATTTT.

This clonotype was found a few times. The CDR3 reads CASIGDTLQAFF. CDR3 nucleotide sequence: TGTGCCAGCATCGGAGACACACTCCAAGCTTTCTTT. V gene TRBV27 combines with J gene TRBJ1-1; D not resolved. This CDR3 has 12 amino acids. Germline assignment: CDR1 MNHEY and CDR2 SMNVEV (reference sequence). The V and J ends lost 7 bases and 9 bases respectively, with 15 bases between them.

The table lists this clonotype with a few counts. The chain joins TRBV20-1 to TRBJ2-7; 8 nucleotides align to TRBD2. Germline V CDR1 and CDR2: DFQATT, SNEGSKA (reference sequence). The length of the CDR3 is 12 residues. Losses at the gene ends were 7 bases for V and 6 bases for J; bases not matched to a gene: 8. In DNA, the CDR3 is TGCAGTGTTGCGAGCGGGGGAGGCGAGCAGTACTTC. It is translated as CSVASGGGEQYF.

The V call is TRBV20-1, the J call TRBJ2-1; TRBD2 might be the D (6 bases). V lost 0 bases and J 9 bases, leaving 9 bases between the germline ends. Germline V gene lookup returns CDR1 DFQATT and CDR2 SNEGSKA (reference sequence). The CDR3 has 12 residues. The CDR3 protein is CSARDLGLEQFF. The CDR3 coding sequence is TGCAGTGCTAGAGATTTGGGACTTGAGCAGTTCTTC.